This TCR beta chain was retrieved from a study of blood T cell repertoires in COVID-19. Libraries were prepared by immunoSEQ multiplex PCR; TCRdb keeps only in-frame clonotypes and omits some of them. The top ten clones hold just under 20% of a sample with 100,000 or so clones, about 80% of them seen once. This CDR3 has 13 residues. Germline-derived CDR1 and CDR2 are ENHRY and SYGVKD. The ends were cut back, 6 bases at V and 1 base at J, with 9 bases in the middle. The clonotype was recovered from a woman in her sixties or seventies with acute or convalescent COVID-19. The sequenced sample was peripheral blood. The chain links TRBV10-3 to TRBJ1-1; D perhaps matches TRBD1 (6 bases). The CDR3 loop is CAISRTENTEAFF. The CDR3 region has the DNA TGTGCCATCAGCCGGACAGAGAACACTGAAGCTTTCTTT.